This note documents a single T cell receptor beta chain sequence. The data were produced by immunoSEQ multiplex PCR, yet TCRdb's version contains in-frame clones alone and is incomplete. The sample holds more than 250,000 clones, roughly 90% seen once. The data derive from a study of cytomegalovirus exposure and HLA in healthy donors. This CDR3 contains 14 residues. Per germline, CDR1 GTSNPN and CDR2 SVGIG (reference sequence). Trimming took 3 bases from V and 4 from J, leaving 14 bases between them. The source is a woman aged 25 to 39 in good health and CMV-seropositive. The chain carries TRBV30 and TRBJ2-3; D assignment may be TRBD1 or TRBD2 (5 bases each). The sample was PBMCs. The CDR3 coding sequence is TGTGCCTGGAGCCCCCAACTAGGGGCAGATACGCAGTATTTT. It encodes CAWSPQLGADTQYF.